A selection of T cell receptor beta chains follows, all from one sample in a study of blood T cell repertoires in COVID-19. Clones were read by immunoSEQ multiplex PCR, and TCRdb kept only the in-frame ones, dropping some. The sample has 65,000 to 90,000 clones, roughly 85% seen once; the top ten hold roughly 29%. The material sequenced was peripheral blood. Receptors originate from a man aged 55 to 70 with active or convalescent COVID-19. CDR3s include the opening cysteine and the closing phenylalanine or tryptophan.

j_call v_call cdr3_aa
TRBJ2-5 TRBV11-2 CASSLQGTRAETQYF
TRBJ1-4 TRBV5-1 CASSLMGQGTNEKLFF
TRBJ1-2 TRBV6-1 CASSESPGTVNGYTF
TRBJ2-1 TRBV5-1 CASSLYFELAGGQNEQFF
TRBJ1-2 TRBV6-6 CASSYERLPRGYTF
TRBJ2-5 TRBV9 CASSVDIQETQYF
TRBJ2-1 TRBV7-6 CASKPLEGHNEQFF
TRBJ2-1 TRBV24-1 CATSDPRTKQFF
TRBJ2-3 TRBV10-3 CAIGTSGGTSTDTQYF
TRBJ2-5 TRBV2 CASTQRGVETQYF
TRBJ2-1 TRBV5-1 CASSLRETQAGNEQFF
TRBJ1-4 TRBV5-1 CASSPTGVNEKLFF
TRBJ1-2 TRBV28 CASSLYAGVGDGYTF
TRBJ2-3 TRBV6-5 CASSNRGADTQYF
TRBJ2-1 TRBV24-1 CATSLASGAYNEQFF
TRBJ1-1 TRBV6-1 CASSELTGVLDTEAFF
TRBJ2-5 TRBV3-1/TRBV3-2 CASSRPRDRGLAQYF
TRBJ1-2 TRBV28 CASSRPGPGGYGYTF
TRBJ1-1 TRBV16 CASRKQSNTEAFF
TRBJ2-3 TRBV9 CASSGAGRGTDTQYF
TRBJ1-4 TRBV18 CASSPPSGEKLFF
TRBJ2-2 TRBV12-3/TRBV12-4 CASSPLGELFF
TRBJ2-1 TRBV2 CASSSSGGSYNEQFF
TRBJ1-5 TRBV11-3 CASSFGQNQPQHF
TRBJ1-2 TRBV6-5 CASTKDSFYGYTF